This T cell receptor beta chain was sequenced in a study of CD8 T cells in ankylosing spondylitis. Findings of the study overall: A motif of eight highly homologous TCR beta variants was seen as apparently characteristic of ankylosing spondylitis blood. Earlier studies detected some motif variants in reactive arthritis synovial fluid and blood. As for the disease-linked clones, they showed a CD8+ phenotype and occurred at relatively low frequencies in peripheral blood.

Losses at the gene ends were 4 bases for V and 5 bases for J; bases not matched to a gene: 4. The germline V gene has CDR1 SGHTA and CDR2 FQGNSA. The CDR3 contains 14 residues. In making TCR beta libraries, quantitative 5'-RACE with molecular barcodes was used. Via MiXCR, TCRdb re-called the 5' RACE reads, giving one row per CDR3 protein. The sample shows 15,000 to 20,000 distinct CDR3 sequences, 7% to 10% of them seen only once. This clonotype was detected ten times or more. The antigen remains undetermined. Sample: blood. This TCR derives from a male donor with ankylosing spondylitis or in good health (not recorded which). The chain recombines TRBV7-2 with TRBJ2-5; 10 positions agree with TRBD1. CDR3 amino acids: CASSSRTGGETQYF. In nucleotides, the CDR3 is TGTGCCAGCAGCTCGCGGACAGGGGGGGAGACCCAGTACTTC.